This paragraph reports one TCR beta chain. The sample belongs to a study of shared clonotypes between healthy human individuals. Some clones are missing from TCRdb's copy, which holds only in-frame ones; the method was immunoSEQ multiplex PCR. The table has roughly 1.4 million clones, around 98.5% seen once. The CDR3 totals 20 residues. The V gene end was trimmed by 5 bases and the J gene end by 6 bases; junction bases not matched to a gene: 25. Germline values: CDR1 MDHEN, CDR2 SYDVKM. The sample consisted of naive CD4+ T cells sorted from blood. Subset meaning: CD45RA+ positively selected. V gene TRBV28 combines with J gene TRBJ1-5, with 7 bases that match TRBD1. This receptor was identified in a man aged 25 to 40 in good health. CDR3 coding DNA: TGTGCCAGCAGTAGGACCTCCTTCGGGACAGTTGCTGCCTGGGGTCAGCCCCAGCATTTT. As protein: CASSRTSFGTVAAWGQPQHF. The variable domain in full, with the rest retrieved from reference TRBV28 and TRBJ1-5, is DVKVTQSSRYLVKRTGEKVFLECVQDMDHENMFWYRQDPGLGLRLIYFSYDVKMKEKGDIPEGYSVSREKKERFSLILESASTNQTSMYLCASSRTSFGTVAAWGQPQHFGDGTRLSIL.